This T cell receptor beta chain was observed in a study of human T cells and chemical hapten exposure. The study's library attached unique molecular identifiers to single cDNA molecules. TCRdb reanalysed the RACE reads using MiXCR and keeps one entry per CDR3 protein. The sample consists of tens of thousands of distinct CDR3 sequences, over 8.5% of them appearing once. Concerning this clonotype: Its target is not known.

Time point indicated: patch test 1, 2 weeks after DPC sensitization. The treatment was: therapeutic diphenylcyclopropenone sensitization with weekly scalp DPC. Regarding the study as a whole: With regard to DPC sensitization, TCRs above 1 in 1000 frequency did not change.

Material: whole blood, obtained in connection with sensitization to the hapten diphenylcyclopropenone (DPC). The sequence derives from a woman aged 50 to 60 with alopecia areata. Some clones in this sample may be carry-over from other donors' samples.

Here the CDR3 reads CASSPSVAGRDEQFF. The DNA for the CDR3 is TGTGCCAGCTCACCGTCCGTAGCGGGTAGGGATGAGCAGTTCTTC. The chain is built from TRBV18 and TRBJ2-1, with 7 bases lining up with TRBD2. The CDR3 is 15 residues long. Germline lookup yields CDR1 KGHSH and CDR2 LQKENI. V shed 3 bases, J shed 8 bases, and the junction held 10 bases outside the gene matches.